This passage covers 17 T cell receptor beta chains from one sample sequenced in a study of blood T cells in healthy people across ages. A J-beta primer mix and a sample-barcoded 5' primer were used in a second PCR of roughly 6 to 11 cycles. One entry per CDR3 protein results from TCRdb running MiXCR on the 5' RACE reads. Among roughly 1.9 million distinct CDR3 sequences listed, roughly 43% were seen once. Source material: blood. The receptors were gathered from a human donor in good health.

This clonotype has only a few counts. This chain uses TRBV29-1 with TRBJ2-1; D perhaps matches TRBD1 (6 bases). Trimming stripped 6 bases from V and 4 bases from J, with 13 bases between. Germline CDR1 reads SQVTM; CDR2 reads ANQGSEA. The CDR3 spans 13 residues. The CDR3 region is CSVQGTLYNEQFF. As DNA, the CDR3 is TGCAGCGTCCAAGGGACACTATACAATGAGCAGTTCTTC.

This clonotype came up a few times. DNA of the CDR3: TGCAGCGTTGAATCCGGGGACGACACTGAAGCTTTCTTT. It codes for CSVESGDDTEAFF. The chain is built from TRBV29-1 and TRBJ1-1; maybe TRBD1 (5 bases). Trimming took off 2 bases at V and 3 bases at J, with 10 bases between the two ends. Germline CDR1 SQVTM, CDR2 ANQGSEA. This CDR3 is 13 amino acids long. Using reference TRBV29-1 and TRBJ1-1 for the parts outside the CDR3, the full variable domain is SAVISQKPSRDICQRGTSLTIQCQVDSQVTMMFWYRQQPGQSLTLIATANQGSEATYESGFVIDKFPISRPNLTFSTLTVSNMSPEDSSIYLCSVESGDDTEAFFGQGTRLTVV.

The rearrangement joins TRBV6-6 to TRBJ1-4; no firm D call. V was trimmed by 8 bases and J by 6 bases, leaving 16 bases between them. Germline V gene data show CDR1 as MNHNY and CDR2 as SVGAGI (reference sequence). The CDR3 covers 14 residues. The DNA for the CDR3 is TGTGCCAGCGGCCGACCCGGGAGGGATGAAAAACTGTTTTTT. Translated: CASGRPGRDEKLFF.

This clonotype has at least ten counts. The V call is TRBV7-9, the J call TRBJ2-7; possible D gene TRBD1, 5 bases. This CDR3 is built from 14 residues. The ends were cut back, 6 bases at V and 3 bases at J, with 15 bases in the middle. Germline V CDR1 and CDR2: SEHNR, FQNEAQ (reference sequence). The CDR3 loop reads CASRVTGRGYEQYF. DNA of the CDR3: TGTGCCAGCAGGGTTACTGGTAGGGGCTACGAGCAGTACTTC.

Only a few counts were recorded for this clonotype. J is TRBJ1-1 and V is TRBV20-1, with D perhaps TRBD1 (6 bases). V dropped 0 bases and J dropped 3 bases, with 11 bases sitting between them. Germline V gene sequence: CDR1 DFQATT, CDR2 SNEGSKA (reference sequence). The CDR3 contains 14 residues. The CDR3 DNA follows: TGCAGTGCTAGAGAAGGGGGGGCCTACACTGAAGCTTTCTTT. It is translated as CSAREGGAYTEAFF.

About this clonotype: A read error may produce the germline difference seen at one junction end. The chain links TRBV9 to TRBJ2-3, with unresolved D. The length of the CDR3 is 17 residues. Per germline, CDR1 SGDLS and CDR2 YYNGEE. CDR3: CASSVATVGSLQDTRYF. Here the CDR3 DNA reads TGTGCCAGCAGCGTAGCTACCGTGGGCAGCTTGCAGGATACGCGGTATTTT.

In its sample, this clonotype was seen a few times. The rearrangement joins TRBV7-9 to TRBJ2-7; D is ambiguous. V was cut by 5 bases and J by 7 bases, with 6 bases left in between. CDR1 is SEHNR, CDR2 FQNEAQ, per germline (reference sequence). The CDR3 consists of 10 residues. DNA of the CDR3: TGTGCCAGCAGCGGATGGGAGCAGTACTTC. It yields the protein CASSGWEQYF.

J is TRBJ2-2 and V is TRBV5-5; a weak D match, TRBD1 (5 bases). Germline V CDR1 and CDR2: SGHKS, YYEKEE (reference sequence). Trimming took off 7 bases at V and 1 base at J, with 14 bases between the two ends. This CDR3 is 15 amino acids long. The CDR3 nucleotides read TGTGCCAGCTGGCGTCAAGGACAGAACACCGGGGAGCTGTTTTTT. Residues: CASWRQGQNTGELFF.

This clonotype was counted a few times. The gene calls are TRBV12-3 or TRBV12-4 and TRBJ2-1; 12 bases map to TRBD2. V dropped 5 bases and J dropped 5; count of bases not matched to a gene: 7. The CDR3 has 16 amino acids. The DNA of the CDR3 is TGTGCCAGCAGTGTGACGGGACTAGCGGGCGACAATGAGCAGTTCTTC. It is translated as CASSVTGLAGDNEQFF.

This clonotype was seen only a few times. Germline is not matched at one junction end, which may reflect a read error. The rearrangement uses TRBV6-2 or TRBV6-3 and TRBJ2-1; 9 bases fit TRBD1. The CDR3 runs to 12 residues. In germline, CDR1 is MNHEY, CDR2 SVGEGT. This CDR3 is CAGSYYRGRQFF. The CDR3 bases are TGTGCCGGCAGTTATTACAGGGGGCGGCAGTTCTTC.

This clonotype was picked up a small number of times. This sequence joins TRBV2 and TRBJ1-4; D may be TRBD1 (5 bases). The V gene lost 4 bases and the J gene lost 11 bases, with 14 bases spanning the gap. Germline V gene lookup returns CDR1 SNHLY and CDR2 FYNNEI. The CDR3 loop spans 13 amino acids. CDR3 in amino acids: CASSAYRLGKLFF. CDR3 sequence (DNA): TGTGCCAGCAGTGCATACAGGTTGGGGAAACTGTTTTTT. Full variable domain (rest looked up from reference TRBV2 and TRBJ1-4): EPEVTQTPSHQVTQMGQEVILRCVPISNHLYFYWYRQILGQKVEFLVSFYNNEISEKSEIFDDQFSVERPDGSNFTLKIRSTKLEDSAMYFCASSAYRLGKLFFGSGTQLSVL.

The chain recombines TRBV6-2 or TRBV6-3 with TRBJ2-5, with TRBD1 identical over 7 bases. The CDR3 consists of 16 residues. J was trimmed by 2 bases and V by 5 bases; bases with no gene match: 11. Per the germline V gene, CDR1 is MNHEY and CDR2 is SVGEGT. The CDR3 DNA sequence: TGTGCCAGCAGTCATATCCCTGAGGACAGGCAAGAGACCCAGTACTTC. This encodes CASSHIPEDRQETQYF.

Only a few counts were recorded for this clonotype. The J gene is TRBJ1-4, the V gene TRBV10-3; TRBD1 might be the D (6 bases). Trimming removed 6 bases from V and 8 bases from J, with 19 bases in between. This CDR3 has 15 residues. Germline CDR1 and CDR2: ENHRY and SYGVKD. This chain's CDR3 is CAIRAGTGGEEKLFF. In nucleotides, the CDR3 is TGTGCCATCAGAGCCGGGACGGGGGGCGAAGAAAAACTGTTTTTT.

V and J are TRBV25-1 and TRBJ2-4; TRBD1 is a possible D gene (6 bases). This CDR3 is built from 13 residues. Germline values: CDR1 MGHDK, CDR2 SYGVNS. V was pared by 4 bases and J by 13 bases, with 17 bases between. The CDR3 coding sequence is TGTGCCAGCAGTGTTGGGGGCGATACAGAGCAGTACTTC. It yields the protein CASSVGGDTEQYF.

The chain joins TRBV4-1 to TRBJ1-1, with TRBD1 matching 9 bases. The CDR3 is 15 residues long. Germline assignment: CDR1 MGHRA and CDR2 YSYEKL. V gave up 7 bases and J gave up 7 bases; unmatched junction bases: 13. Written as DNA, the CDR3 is TGCGCCAGCACCTCGTACCGGGACAGGGAAGGTGAAGCTTTCTTT. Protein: CASTSYRDREGEAFF.

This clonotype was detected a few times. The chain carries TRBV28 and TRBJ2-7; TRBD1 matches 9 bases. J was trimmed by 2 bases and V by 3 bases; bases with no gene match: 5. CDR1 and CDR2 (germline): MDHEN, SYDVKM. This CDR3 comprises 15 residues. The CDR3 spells CASSFNRGQTYEQYF. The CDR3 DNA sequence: TGTGCCAGCAGTTTTAACAGGGGGCAAACCTACGAGCAGTACTTC.

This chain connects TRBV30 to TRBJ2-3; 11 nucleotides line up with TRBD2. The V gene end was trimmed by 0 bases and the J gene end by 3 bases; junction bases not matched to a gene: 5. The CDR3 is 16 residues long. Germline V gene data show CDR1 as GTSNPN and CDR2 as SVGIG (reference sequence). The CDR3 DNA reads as TGTGCCTGGAGTGTAGGGATAGCGGGAGGGACAGATACGCAGTATTTT. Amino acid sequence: CAWSVGIAGGTDTQYF.